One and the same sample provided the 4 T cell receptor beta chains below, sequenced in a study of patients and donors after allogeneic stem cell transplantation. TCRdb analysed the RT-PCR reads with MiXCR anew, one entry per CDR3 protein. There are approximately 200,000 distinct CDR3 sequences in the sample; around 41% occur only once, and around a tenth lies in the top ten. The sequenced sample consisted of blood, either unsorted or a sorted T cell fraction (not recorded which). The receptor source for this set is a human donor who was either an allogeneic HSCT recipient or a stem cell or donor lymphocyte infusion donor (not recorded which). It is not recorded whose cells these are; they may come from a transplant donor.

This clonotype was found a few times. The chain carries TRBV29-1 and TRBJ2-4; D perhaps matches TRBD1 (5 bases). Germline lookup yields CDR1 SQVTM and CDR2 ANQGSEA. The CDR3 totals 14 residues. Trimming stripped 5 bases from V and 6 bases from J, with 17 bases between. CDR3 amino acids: CSVFGWGSRNIQYF. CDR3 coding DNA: TGCAGCGTTTTTGGGTGGGGCAGCCGAAACATTCAGTACTTC.

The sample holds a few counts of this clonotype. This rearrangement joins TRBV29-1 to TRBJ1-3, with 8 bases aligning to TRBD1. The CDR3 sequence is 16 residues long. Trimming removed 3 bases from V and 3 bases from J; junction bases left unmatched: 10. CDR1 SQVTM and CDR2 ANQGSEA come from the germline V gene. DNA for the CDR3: TGCAGCGTTGATAATCGCAGGGGGCAAGATGGAAACACCATATATTTT. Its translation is CSVDNRRGQDGNTIYF.

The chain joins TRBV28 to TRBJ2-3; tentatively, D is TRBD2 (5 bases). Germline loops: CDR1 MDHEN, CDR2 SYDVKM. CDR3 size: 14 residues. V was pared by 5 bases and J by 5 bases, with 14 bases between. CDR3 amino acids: CASSPPQRKDTQYF. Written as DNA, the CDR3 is TGTGCCAGCAGTCCCCCCCAGCGGAAAGATACGCAGTATTTT. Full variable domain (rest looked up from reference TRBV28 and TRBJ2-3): DVKVTQSSRYLVKRTGEKVFLECVQDMDHENMFWYRQDPGLGLRLIYFSYDVKMKEKGDIPEGYSVSREKKERFSLILESASTNQTSMYLCASSPPQRKDTQYFGPGTRLTVL.

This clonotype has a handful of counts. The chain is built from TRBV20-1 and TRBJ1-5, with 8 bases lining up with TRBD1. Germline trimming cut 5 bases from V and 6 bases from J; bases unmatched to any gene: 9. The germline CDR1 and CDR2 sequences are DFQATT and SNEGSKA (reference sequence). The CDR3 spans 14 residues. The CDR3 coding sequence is TGCAGTGCTCCGGACAGGGTGAGCCCTCAGCCCCAGCATTTT. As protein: CSAPDRVSPQPQHF.